Listed below are T cell receptor beta chains from one sample, sequenced in a study of blood T cell repertoires in COVID-19. Measured with immunoSEQ multiplex PCR; TCRdb has only the in-frame clones, and not every one. The sample has approximately 100,000 clones, 65% to 85% seen once. The sequencing sample was made of peripheral blood. These receptors all stem from a man between 60 and 75 years old with acute or convalescent COVID-19. The CDR3 runs from the conserved cysteine through the conserved F or W. The D gene is left open where the match is weak. Clone size is not always given. Where it is, it says once, few, many or a class for expanded clones.

size	V	J	D	CDR3	DNA
NA	TRBV28	TRBJ1-2	NA	CASSLGGYYGYTF	TGTGCCAGCAGTTTAGGAGGGTACTATGGCTACACCTTC
once	TRBV18	TRBJ2-1	TRBD2	CASSPKLAAVGSEQFF	TGTGCCAGCTCACCAAAGCTAGCGGCGGTTGGGAGTGAGCAGTTCTTC
NA	TRBV30	TRBJ1-4	NA	CAWAPSLQGGEKLFF	TGTGCCTGGGCTCCCAGCCTCCAGGGCGGAGAAAAACTGTTTTTT
NA	TRBV7-2	TRBJ1-6	NA	CASSLRSAADSPLHF	TGTGCCAGCAGCTTAAGATCTGCCGCGGATTCACCCCTCCACTTT
NA	TRBV14	TRBJ1-2	NA	CASSIMGAMAGYTF	TGTGCCAGCAGCATAATGGGGGCCATGGCAGGCTACACCTTC
few	TRBV5-1	TRBJ2-3	TRBD2	CASSPGLGQMDTQYF	TGCGCCAGCAGCCCCGGACTAGGCCAGATGGATACGCAGTATTTT
NA	TRBV10-3	TRBJ2-2	TRBD2	CAISGLAGGPRTGELFF	TGTGCCATCAGTGGGCTAGCGGGGGGGCCGAGGACCGGGGAGCTGTTTTTT
NA	TRBV9	TRBJ2-3	TRBD2	CASSVARGGATDTQYF	TGTGCCAGCAGCGTAGCTCGCGGGGGGGCTACAGATACGCAGTATTTT
NA	TRBV4-1	TRBJ2-7	NA	CASSPHPGSYEQYF	TGCGCCAGCAGCCCACATCCAGGCTCCTACGAGCAGTACTTC
NA	TRBV11-2	TRBJ2-1	NA	CASSSGYTFF	TGTGCCAGCAGCTCGGGATACACTTTCTTC
once	TRBV5-5	TRBJ1-4	TRBD1	CASSHIAGQGDEKLFF	TGTGCCAGCAGCCATATCGCGGGACAGGGGGATGAAAAACTGTTTTTT
NA	TRBV7-2	TRBJ2-7	NA	CASSLSVYEQYF	TGTGCCAGCAGCTTATCGGTTTACGAGCAGTACTTC
NA	TRBV6-5	TRBJ2-2	NA	CASSYRGSGELFF	TGTGCCAGCAGTTACCGGGGGTCCGGGGAGCTGTTTTTT
NA	TRBV3-1/TRBV3-2	TRBJ1-2	TRBD1	CASSQGTGYGYTF	TGTGCCAGCAGCCAAGGGACAGGCTATGGCTACACCTTC
NA	TRBV7-2	TRBJ2-1	TRBD1	CASSPRRDRTPLGQFF	TGTGCCAGCAGCCCGCGCCGGGACAGGACCCCCCTTGGGCAGTTCTTC
NA	TRBV18	TRBJ2-2	TRBD2	CASSPWAGEVYPGELFF	TGTGCCAGCTCACCGTGGGCGGGAGAAGTATATCCCGGGGAGCTGTTTTTT
NA	TRBV4-2	TRBJ1-2	TRBD1	CASSPDRGDYGYTF	TGTGCCAGCAGCCCCGACAGGGGCGACTATGGCTACACCTTC
NA	TRBV28	TRBJ1-2	NA	CASSLADGLRGYTF	TGTGCCAGCAGTTTAGCGGACGGACTTCGTGGCTACACCTTC
NA	TRBV18	TRBJ2-1	TRBD1	CASSPGQDNEQFF	TGTGCCAGCTCACCAGGACAGGACAATGAGCAGTTCTTC
medium-sized	TRBV25-1	TRBJ1-2	TRBD1	CASSEYWDSYGYTF	TGTGCCAGCAGTGAATATTGGGACAGTTATGGCTACACCTTC
NA	TRBV2	TRBJ2-2	TRBD1	CASSRDRGTGELFF	TGTGCCAGCAGTCGGGACAGGGGTACCGGGGAGCTGTTTTTT
NA	TRBV27	TRBJ2-5	NA	CASSNRVSQETQYF	TGTGCCAGCAGTAACAGGGTCTCACAAGAGACCCAGTACTTC
NA	TRBV11-3	TRBJ1-2	TRBD1	CASSPETGAYGYTF	TGTGCCAGCAGCCCCGAGACAGGGGCCTATGGCTACACCTTC
few	TRBV10-3	TRBJ2-7	NA	CATVKEYEQYF	TGTGCCACGGTTAAAGAATACGAGCAGTACTTC
once	TRBV27	TRBJ2-2	TRBD2	CASSPGLAGLGDTGELFF	TGTGCCAGCAGTCCGGGACTAGCGGGCCTTGGGGACACCGGGGAGCTGTTTTTT
medium-sized	TRBV2	TRBJ2-5	NA	CASSRPEGIGGARVAQYF	TGTGCCAGCTCCAGACCAGAAGGGATAGGGGGTGCCAGGGTGGCCCAGTACTTC
NA	TRBV2	TRBJ2-5	TRBD2	CASSFSGTSGREAETQYF	TGTGCCAGCAGTTTCTCCGGGACTAGCGGGAGAGAAGCAGAGACCCAGTACTTC
NA	TRBV11-3	TRBJ2-5	TRBD1	CASSIQGAQETQYF	TGTGCCAGCAGCATACAGGGGGCCCAAGAGACCCAGTACTTC
NA	TRBV6-5	TRBJ2-5	TRBD1	CASNIKGAETQYF	TGTGCCAGCAACATAAAGGGGGCCGAGACCCAGTACTTC
NA	TRBV11-2	TRBJ1-1	TRBD1	CASSSGTVLTEAFF	TGTGCCAGCAGCTCCGGGACAGTGCTCACTGAAGCTTTCTTT
NA	TRBV19	TRBJ2-1	TRBD1	CASSIPRQGTYNEQFF	TGTGCCAGTAGTATCCCCCGACAGGGGACTTACAATGAGCAGTTCTTC
few	TRBV2	TRBJ2-7	NA	CASRKQGSYEQYF	TGTGCCAGCAGGAAACAGGGCTCCTACGAGCAGTACTTC
NA	TRBV12-3/TRBV12-4	TRBJ1-2	NA	CASSRPYYGYTF	TGTGCCAGCAGTCGTCCCTACTATGGCTACACCTTC
NA	TRBV10-3	TRBJ1-1	NA	CAISRGGLEKKSEAFF	TGTGCCATCAGCCGGGGGGGTCTGGAAAAAAAGTCTGAAGCTTTCTTT
NA	TRBV18	TRBJ1-5	NA	CASSPFRDTQPQHF	TGTGCCAGCTCACCATTCCGGGATACACAGCCCCAGCATTTT
NA	TRBV2	TRBJ2-2	NA	CASSGDNTGELFF	TGTGCCAGCAGCGGGGATAACACCGGGGAGCTGTTTTTT
NA	TRBV10-1	TRBJ2-2	TRBD1	CASSQGASRINTGELFF	TGCGCCAGCAGTCAGGGGGCGAGTCGAATTAACACCGGGGAGCTGTTTTTT
NA	TRBV6-5	TRBJ2-7	NA	CASSYVGGDYYEQYF	TGTGCCAGCAGTTACGTAGGCGGCGACTATTACGAGCAGTACTTC
NA	TRBV5-6	TRBJ2-3	TRBD2	CASSRLAGGTDTQYF	TGTGCCAGCAGCCGACTAGCGGGGGGCACAGATACGCAGTATTTT
NA	TRBV7-6	TRBJ2-1	TRBD2	CASSLVVAGDNEQFF	TGTGCCAGCAGCTTAGTCGTAGCGGGGGACAATGAGCAGTTCTTC
NA	TRBV28	TRBJ1-6	NA	CASSLDYNSPLHF	TGTGCCAGCAGTCTAGACTATAATTCACCCCTCCACTTT